This T cell receptor (beta chain) was obtained from a study of T-cell reconstitution after alpha-beta-depleted transplantation in children (dated by TCRdb to the mid-2010s). Context from the whole study: T-cell immune reconstitution after TCRalphabeta/CD19-depleted allogeneic hematopoietic cell transplantation in children was quantitatively tracked in the study by means of TCR repertoire profiling.

Library preparation used PCR. Sequencing was carried out with an Illumina HiSeq 2500. To normalize quantification of the TCRbeta repertoire, the TCR libraries were built with molecular barcoding that relied on unique molecular identifiers. TCRdb passed the public sequencing reads through fastp at Q25 and MiXCR, retaining productive beta sequences. Rows matching on CDR3 protein sequence are summarized as one entry with the most common DNA and genes. The sample table lists 90,000 to 100,000 distinct CDR3 sequences, 9.5% to 15% of them with a count of one. About 14% of the sample lies in the top ten. In this sample, this clonotype turned up many times. The antigen it recognizes is unknown. Base qualities are not provided; no much larger clone lies one nucleotide away. The CDR3 runs 15 amino acids, cysteine and phenylalanine included. Only the CDR3 part of the read is kept: 45 bases, read in frame from the first base. Relative to germline, V is missing 4 bases and J is missing 4 bases, with 8 bases of the junction outside any gene match. The germline V gene encodes CDR1 SGHTA and CDR2 FQGNSA.

This TCR derives from a human donor who donated a stem cell graft to a child with inherited bone marrow failure. The chain links TRBV7-2 with TRBJ2-7; 9 bases in the junction line up with TRBD1. The sample here was PBMCs from the stem cell graft donor, taken from the stem cell graft. The CDR3 region reads CASSYRTGDDYEQYF. The nucleotides are TGTGCCAGCAGCTACAGGACAGGGGACGATTACGAGCAGTACTTC.